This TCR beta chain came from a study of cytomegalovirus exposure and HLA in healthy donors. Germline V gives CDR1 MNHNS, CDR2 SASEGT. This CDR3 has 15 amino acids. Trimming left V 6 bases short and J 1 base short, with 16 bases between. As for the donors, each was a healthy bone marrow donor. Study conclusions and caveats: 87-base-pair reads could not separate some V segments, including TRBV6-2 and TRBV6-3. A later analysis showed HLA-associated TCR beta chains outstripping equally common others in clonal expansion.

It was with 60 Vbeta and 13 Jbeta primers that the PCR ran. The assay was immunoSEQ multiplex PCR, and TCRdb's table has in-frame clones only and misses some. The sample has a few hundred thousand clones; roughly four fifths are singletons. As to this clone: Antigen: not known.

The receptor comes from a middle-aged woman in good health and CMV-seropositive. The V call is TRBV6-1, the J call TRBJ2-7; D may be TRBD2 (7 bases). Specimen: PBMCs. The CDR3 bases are TGTGCCAGCAGAGACGGGGGGCTTTTATCCTACGAGCAGTACTTC. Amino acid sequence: CASRDGGLLSYEQYF.